This entry describes one TCR beta chain. The antigen is undetermined. This entry is derived from a study of T cell responses to AZD1222 COVID-19 vaccine. Study outcomes and limitations: At 160-218 and 743-854, vaccine-associated CD4 TCRs were dominant, and they spanned spike.

CDR1 SGHTS and CDR2 YDEGEE come from the germline V gene. V was shortened by 4 bases and J by 2 bases, with 9 bases between the two germline ends. The CDR3 covers 13 residues. Assay used: immunoSEQ multiplex PCR; TCRdb lists only in-frame clones, some missing. The sample has just under 150,000 clones, approximately 89% seen once. Researchers grouped second doses given at about 4 or about 12 weeks into one pool. Sequences were derived from peripheral blood, sampled 28 days after the second AZD1222 dose. The chain employs TRBV5-8 and TRBJ1-2; D not certain. The receptor's source is an adult who received the AZD1222 COVID-19 vaccine. This chain's CDR3 is CASSRRENYGYTF. CDR3 coding DNA: TGTGCCAGCAGCAGGCGGGAGAACTATGGCTACACCTTC. Complete variable domain (other parts from reference TRBV5-8 and TRBJ1-2): EAGVTQSPTHLIKTRGQQATLRCSPISGHTSVYWYQQALGLGLQFLLWYDEGEERNRGNFPPRFSGRQFPNYSSELNVNALELEDSALYLCASSRRENYGYTFGSGTRLTVV.